This T cell receptor beta chain was captured in a study of cytomegalovirus exposure and HLA in healthy donors. Study-wide findings and caveats: Specificity for CMV antigens was confirmed in vitro for a few of the CMV-associated chains. It emerged from a later analysis that several of the most significant clusters appeared to be linked to common viral pathogens. As was reported, the HLA-A and HLA-B alleles of most subjects were accurately predicted from TCR beta sequences.

The CDR3 covers 17 residues. In germline, CDR1 is SGDLS, CDR2 YYNGEE. V was clipped by 3 bases and J by 5 bases; unmatched bases: 11. Use of 60 Vbeta and 13 Jbeta primers characterized the PCR. This table comes from immunoSEQ multiplex PCR, and its TCRdb copy is limited to in-frame clones, with some not included. Of approximately 110,000 clones in the sample, approximately 73% were seen once. Concerning this clone itself: Its cognate antigen is unknown.

Sequences were obtained from PBMCs. This chain uses TRBV9 with TRBJ2-5; 12 bases line up with TRBD2. This TCR derives from a man aged 55 to 70 in good health and CMV-seropositive. The CDR3 loop is CASSERRLAGGPETQYF. In DNA, the CDR3 is TGTGCCAGCAGCGAGAGGAGGCTAGCGGGGGGGCCGGAGACCCAGTACTTC.